The 22 T cell receptor beta chains below were found in one sample sequenced in a study of cytomegalovirus exposure and HLA in healthy donors. Researchers ran the PCR with 60 Vbeta and 13 Jbeta primers. Assay: immunoSEQ multiplex PCR; the TCRdb copy retains only in-frame clones and omits some. The table shows fewer than 200,000 clones, with about four fifths occurring only once. Sample: PBMCs. These receptors all stem from a woman aged 18 to 35 in good health and CMV-seronegative.

This clone turned up a few times. At one end the junction does not follow the germline gene, possibly because of a read error. The V call is TRBV5-6, the J call TRBJ2-7; D may be TRBD1 (6 bases). CDR3 size: 16 residues. The germline V gene encodes CDR1 SGHDT and CDR2 YYEEEE. Here the CDR3 DNA reads TGTGCCAGCAGCTTCTTGCAAAATACAGGGTCCTCCGAGCAGTACTTC. This translates into CASSFLQNTGSSEQYF. Combining the CDR3 with reference TRBV5-6 and TRBJ2-7 gives the whole variable domain DAGVTQSPTHLIKTRGQQVTLRCSPKSGHDTVSWYQQALGQGPQFIFQYYEEEERQRGNFPDRFSGHQFPNYSSELNVNALLLGDSALYLCASSFLQNTGSSEQYFGPGTRLTVT.

This sequence joins TRBV6-1 and TRBJ1-1; 12 bases map to TRBD1. The germline CDR1 and CDR2 sequences are MNHNS and SASEGT. J gave up 6 bases and V 2 bases, and 4 bases lay outside the gene matches. The CDR3 is made up of 15 amino acids. The CDR3 bases are TGTGCCAGCAGTGAATCCGGGACAGGGGGCGCTGAAGCTTTCTTT. Residues: CASSESGTGGAEAFF.

The CDR3 DNA follows: TGTGCCAGCGGGGCAGTTGGGGCAGGGGAAGGCTACACCTTC. Encoded protein: CASGAVGAGEGYTF. The chain has TRBV5-6 and TRBJ1-2; TRBD1 might be the D (6 bases). Trimming removed 7 bases from V and 8 bases from J, with 21 bases in between. There are 14 residues in the CDR3. The germline gives CDR1 SGHDT, CDR2 YYEEEE.

The genes are TRBV19 and TRBJ2-1; D is undetermined. This CDR3 contains 16 residues. CDR1 LNHDA and CDR2 SQIVND come from the germline V gene (reference sequence). V was clipped by 4 bases and J by 0 bases, with 13 bases between them. The chain's CDR3 is CASSKVTVSSYNEQFF. The CDR3 coding sequence is TGTGCCAGTAGTAAAGTTACGGTGAGCTCCTACAATGAGCAGTTCTTC.

The chain has TRBV9 and TRBJ2-7; 7 bases align to TRBD1. CDR1 and CDR2 (germline): SGDLS, YYNGEE. J lost 4 bases, V lost 3 bases, and 7 bases had no gene match. The CDR3 contains 14 residues. The CDR3 bases are TGTGCCAGCAGCGCCACCGGACAGGCTTACGAGCAGTACTTC. Translation: CASSATGQAYEQYF.

The chain uses TRBV30 and TRBJ2-7; 7 bases agree with TRBD1. After removal of 2 bases from V and 6 bases from J, the junction contained 7 bases not matched to a gene. The CDR3 totals 13 residues. Germline CDR1 and CDR2: GTSNPN and SVGIG (reference sequence). Here the CDR3 reads CAWSQRGPGEQYF. The CDR3 nucleotides read TGTGCCTGGAGTCAGAGGGGGCCCGGCGAGCAGTACTTC.

V and J are TRBV6-5 and TRBJ2-7; 7 nucleotides match TRBD2. Germline V gives CDR1 MNHEY, CDR2 SVGAGI. The CDR3 is made up of 15 amino acids. V lost 0 bases and J lost 4; bases outside the gene matches: 6. CDR3: CASSYSGGSGYEQYF. The CDR3 region has the DNA TGTGCCAGCAGTTACTCGGGCGGGAGCGGGTACGAGCAGTACTTC.

The CDR3 coding sequence is TGTGCCAGCAGCTCGACAGGGAACTATGGCTACACCTTC. The encoded protein is CASSSTGNYGYTF. The chain joins TRBV6-1 to TRBJ1-2; 7 positions match TRBD1. This CDR3 has 13 amino acids. V lost 6 bases to trimming and J lost 2 bases; unmatched junction nucleotides: 3. Germline CDR1 MNHNS, CDR2 SASEGT.

The chain recombines TRBV2 with TRBJ2-5, with D perhaps TRBD1 (5 bases). Germline CDR1 reads SNHLY; CDR2 reads FYNNEI. This CDR3 has 13 amino acids. The V gene lost 8 bases and the J gene lost 0 bases, with 10 bases spanning the gap. The DNA of the CDR3 is TGTGCCAGCGGAAGACAGCACCAAGAGACCCAGTACTTC. Residues: CASGRQHQETQYF.

The chain is built from TRBV10-3 and TRBJ1-2; no clear D. The CDR3 is made up of 12 amino acids. Per germline, CDR1 ENHRY and CDR2 SYGVKD. The V and J ends lost 8 bases and 3 bases respectively, with 10 bases between them. CDR3 in DNA: TGTGCCATCGGTAATCCGGACTATGGCTACACCTTC. Translation gives CAIGNPDYGYTF.

J is TRBJ2-5 and V is TRBV5-6; 7 bases are shared with TRBD2. Germline CDR1 reads SGHDT; CDR2 reads YYEEEE. Germline trimming cut 4 bases from V and 11 bases from J; bases unmatched to any gene: 8. This CDR3 region has 12 residues. The CDR3 DNA is TGTGCCAGCAGCGGGGGGGAGGGAAAGCAGTACTTC. Amino acids: CASSGGEGKQYF.

As concerns this clone: A junction boundary mismatches the germline segment, possibly from a read error. The chain recombines TRBV7-8 with TRBJ2-7, with 7 bases matching TRBD2. The CDR3 runs to 16 residues. CDR1 SGHVS and CDR2 FQNEAQ come from the germline V gene. In nucleotides, the CDR3 is TGTGCCAGCGGCTTAAAGGTTCGGGGAGCGGGGATCGAGCAGTACTTC. It encodes CASGLKVRGAGIEQYF.

This clone was recorded once. The chain employs TRBV7-2 and TRBJ2-7; 9 bases fit TRBD2. Trimming at V came to 4 bases and at J to 6 bases, leaving 7 bases not matched to a gene. The CDR3 sequence is 14 residues long. Germline values: CDR1 SGHTA, CDR2 FQGNSA. The CDR3 nucleotides read TGTGCCAGCAGCTCTAGCGGGACCTTGTCCGAGCAGTACTTC. Translating it yields CASSSSGTLSEQYF.

This clone was picked up a small number of times. At the DNA level, this CDR3 is encoded by other sequences in the same sample as well. This chain uses TRBV28 with TRBJ1-1; D possibly corresponds to TRBD1 (6 bases). Trimming shortened V by 4 bases and J by 2 bases, and 8 bases separated the two germline ends. The CDR3 is made up of 13 amino acids. Looked up from germline, CDR1 is MDHEN and CDR2 is SYDVKM. The CDR3 here is CASSYRANTEAFF. In DNA, the CDR3 is TGTGCCAGCAGTTACAGGGCTAACACTGAAGCTTTCTTT.

This clone was recorded only once. The chain uses TRBV12-2 and TRBJ2-2; TRBD2 reflects the table's D call only, with no check against the DNA. TRBV12-2 is given as a pseudogene. The length of the CDR3 is 18 residues. The CDR3 spells CASRGATSGRDGTGELFF. The CDR3 DNA reads TGTGCAAGTCGCGGGGCGACTAGCGGGAGAGATGGAACCGGGGAGCTGTTTTTT.

This clone was observed a handful of times. The gene calls are TRBV28 and TRBJ2-7; TRBD2 agrees at 7 bases. V was pared by 8 bases and J by 7 bases, with 8 bases of the junction left unmatched. The CDR3 totals 12 residues. Per germline, CDR1 MDHEN and CDR2 SYDVKM. The CDR3, as DNA: TGTGCCAGCGCGGGAGTGGTGAGTGAGCAGTACTTC. Its translation: CASAGVVSEQYF.

V gene TRBV2 combines with J gene TRBJ2-6, with 9 bases matching TRBD2. This CDR3 has 18 amino acids. Germline V CDR1 and CDR2: SNHLY, FYNNEI. V shed 6 bases and J 0 bases; nucleotides not matched to a gene: 9. The CDR3 region has the DNA TGTGCCAGCAGCGCGAGCGGGGGGCCCCCCTCTGGGGCCAACGTCCTGACTTTC. Translation: CASSASGGPPSGANVLTF.

The genes are TRBV28 and TRBJ1-2; D is perhaps TRBD1 (6 bases). The germline CDR1 and CDR2 sequences are MDHEN and SYDVKM. The CDR3 length is 14 residues. V gave up 6 bases and J gave up 8 bases, with 19 bases separating them. For the CDR3, the DNA is TGTGCCAGCAGCGATGAACAGGGAAGGAAAGGCTACACCTTC. Its protein product is CASSDEQGRKGYTF.

This clone was seen a few times. The chain joins TRBV11-1 to TRBJ2-1; 8 bases match TRBD1. The CDR3 is 15 amino acids. From germline, CDR1 is SGHAT and CDR2 FQDESV (reference sequence). Trimming at V came to 0 bases and at J to 9 bases, leaving 7 bases not matched to a gene. CDR3 bases: TGTGCCAGCAGCTTAGCATATTACAGGGGGAGTGAGCAGTTCTTC. Translated: CASSLAYYRGSEQFF. The variable domain in full, with the rest retrieved from reference TRBV11-1 and TRBJ2-1, is EAEVAQSPRYKITEKSQAVAFWCDPISGHATLYWYRQILGQGPELLVQFQDESVVDDSQLPKDRFSAERLKGVDSTLKIQPAELGDSAMYLCASSLAYYRGSEQFFGPGTRLTVL.

The chain uses TRBV7-8 and TRBJ1-1; D call uncertain. The CDR3 is made up of 13 amino acids. Trimming stripped 1 base from V and 1 base from J, with 4 bases between. From germline, CDR1 is SGHVS and CDR2 FQNEAQ. CDR3 nucleotides: TGTGCCAGCAGCTTAGGCGAGAACACTGAAGCTTTCTTT. This sequence encodes CASSLGENTEAFF.

This chain links TRBV7-9 with TRBJ1-4; TRBD1 aligns across 7 bases. The junction had 7 bases not matched to a gene; V was cut back by 4 bases and J by 5 bases. The CDR3 sequence is 15 residues long. The V gene's germline CDR1 is SEHNR and CDR2 FQNEAQ (reference sequence). In DNA form, the CDR3 reads TGTGCCAGCAGCTCCGGGACAGCCATAAATGAAAAACTGTTTTTT. Translated: CASSSGTAINEKLFF.

This clone was seen a handful of times. In DNA form, the CDR3 reads TGCAGTACCTATGTTCGGGGGGCTAAGTTCTTC. It yields the protein CSTYVRGAKFF. The chain is built from TRBV20-1 and TRBJ2-1, with D possibly matching TRBD2 (7 bases). Germline lookup yields CDR1 DFQATT and CDR2 SNEGSKA (reference sequence). The CDR3 loop spans 11 amino acids. The V and J ends lost 8 bases and 14 bases respectively, with 19 bases between them.